In this sample, the clone carrying this TCR beta chain turned up once. Its antigen is not known. With survey level as its setting, the immunoSEQ assay was v3.0. Libraries were prepared by immunoSEQ multiplex PCR; TCRdb keeps only in-frame clonotypes and omits some of them. The data contain more than 35,000 clones, roughly 94% of them singletons. The data were taken from a study of long-term antiretroviral therapy in people with HIV. Study outcomes and limitations: Blood in the study was drawn between the mid-2000s and the late 2010s, possibly under older ART regimens, which may be less effective than current ones.

Trimming cost V 7 bases and J 0 bases, with 16 bases left between them. The CDR3 is 17 residues long. The germline CDR1 and CDR2 sequences are SNHLY and FYNNEI. Every donor had one or more pre-ART and two or more post-ART PBMC samples. In each sample, roughly 1-11 million cryopreserved PBMC were present before DNA extraction. The rearrangement uses TRBV2 and TRBJ2-6; D gene unclear. The sequence was collected from a woman aged 50 to 65 with HIV. Sequenced here: unsorted PBMCs, sampled 4.1 years after starting antiretroviral therapy. The CDR3 is CASKSPEAYSGANVLTF. The DNA for the CDR3 is TGTGCCAGCAAAAGTCCAGAAGCCTACTCTGGGGCCAACGTCCTGACTTTC.